This T cell receptor beta chain was identified in a study of regulatory T cells in long-lasting Graves disease. Notes on the study in general: Not thyroid tissue but only peripheral blood was studied. TRBV28, TRBJ1-2 and TRBJ2-5 were favored in persistent disease. Among the persistent patients, approximately 2,900 public clonotypes were shared, more than the roughly 970 shared among new patients.

This CDR3 is built from 16 residues. Germline V CDR1 and CDR2: LNHNV, YYDKDF (reference sequence). With 4 bases clipped from V and 1 base from J, the junction kept 8 bases outside the gene matches. As concerns this clonotype: The antigen remains unidentified.

The TCR beta library used iRepertoire HTBI primers with Arm-PCR amplification of CDR3. TCRdb called the multiplex PCR reads again in MiXCR, with one record for every CDR3 protein. Here the sample spans roughly 450,000 distinct CDR3 sequences, less than 25% being singletons. Time point indicated: persistent/refractory GD, antithyroid drugs over 5 years with positive TRAb. Generation of the TCR library employed RNA extracted from PBMCs. EDTA tubes held roughly 9.9 milliliters of peripheral blood from each patient. The J gene is TRBJ2-3, the V gene TRBV15; TRBD1 aligns across 7 bases. Sequencing was performed on peripheral blood mononuclear cells (PBMCs), taken when the disease was refractory, from a patient treated with antithyroid drugs. The receptor's source is a female donor with Graves disease. In nucleotides, the CDR3 is TGTGCCACCAGCAACCACCGGGACAGACGCACAGATACGCAGTATTTT. This sequence encodes CATSNHRDRRTDTQYF.